The 8 T cell receptor beta chains below all came from one sample that was sequenced in a study of blood T cell repertoires in COVID-19. The table came from immunoSEQ multiplex PCR; TCRdb's copy has only in-frame clones and leaves some out. The data contain roughly 230,000 clones, about four fifths of them singletons. The sample consisted of PBMCs or T cells enriched from blood (not recorded which). The receptors stem from a woman aged 55-75 years who had recovered from COVID-19.

About this clone itself: Within the sample, other DNA sequences also encode this same CDR3. The J gene is TRBJ2-1, the V gene TRBV7-8, with D maybe TRBD2 (5 bases). CDR1 and CDR2 (germline): SGHVS, FQNEAQ. V gave up 1 base and J gave up 7 bases, with 14 bases separating them. The CDR3 extends over 15 amino acids. In nucleotides, the CDR3 is TGTGCCAGCAGCTTAGTGACGGGGATTGGAAATGAGCAGTTCTTC. Protein product: CASSLVTGIGNEQFF.

The chain recombines TRBV5-1 with TRBJ1-1; 7 bases match TRBD1. Germline V lookup: CDR1 SGHRS, CDR2 YFSETQ. This CDR3 comprises 15 residues. V lost 4 bases to trimming and J lost 1 base; unmatched junction nucleotides: 7. CDR3 sequence: CASSANDRANTEAFF. CDR3 DNA: TGCGCCAGCAGCGCGAATGACAGGGCGAACACTGAAGCTTTCTTT.

The V call is TRBV20-1, the J call TRBJ1-5, with D tentatively TRBD1 (5 bases). CDR1 is DFQATT and CDR2 is SNEGSKA in the germline V gene (reference sequence). With 3 bases removed from V and 7 bases from J, the gap between germline ends came to 16 bases. This CDR3 spans 14 amino acids. The CDR3 loop reads CSASPIQGEQPQHF. The DNA of the CDR3 is TGCAGTGCTAGTCCGATCCAGGGCGAACAGCCCCAGCATTTT.

The rearrangement uses TRBV30 and TRBJ2-3; 11 bases are shared with TRBD1. This CDR3 comprises 16 residues. Per the germline V gene, CDR1 is GTSNPN and CDR2 is SVGIG (reference sequence). Losses at the gene ends were 0 bases for V and 3 bases for J; bases not matched to a gene: 5. The CDR3 sequence is CAWSVPGQGATDTQYF. The CDR3 DNA sequence: TGTGCCTGGAGTGTACCAGGACAGGGGGCGACAGATACGCAGTATTTT. Combining the CDR3 with reference TRBV30 and TRBJ2-3 gives the whole variable domain SQTIHQWPATLVQPVGSPLSLECTVEGTSNPNLYWYRQAAGRGLQLLFYSVGIGQISSEVPQNLSASRPQDRQFILSSKKLLLSDSGFYLCAWSVPGQGATDTQYFGPGTRLTVL.

The CDR3 spells CAWSLLAGGNTIYF. The CDR3 DNA follows: TGTGCCTGGAGCCTTCTAGCAGGAGGAAACACCATATATTTT. The J gene is TRBJ1-3, the V gene TRBV30; D gene uncertain. CDR1 and CDR2 (germline): GTSNPN, SVGIG (reference sequence). Trimming took off 3 bases at V and 4 bases at J, with 13 bases between the two ends. The CDR3 is 14 amino acids.

The chain has TRBV4-3 and TRBJ1-2; tentatively, D is TRBD1 (5 bases). Germline V gives CDR1 LGHNA, CDR2 YSLEER. The CDR3 has 15 residues. The V gene lost 0 bases and the J gene lost 8 bases, with 16 bases spanning the gap. The DNA of the CDR3 is TGCGCCAGCAGCCAAGATTTTCCAGGGAGGATGGGCTACACCTTC. Translated, it gives CASSQDFPGRMGYTF.

V is TRBV2 and J is TRBJ2-1; 12 bases align to TRBD1. The CDR3 spans 13 residues. Germline CDR1 and CDR2: SNHLY and FYNNEI. Trimming removed 8 bases from V and 10 bases from J; junction bases left unmatched: 6. The CDR3 reads CASFPGQGAEQFF. Here the CDR3 DNA reads TGTGCCAGCTTTCCGGGACAGGGGGCCGAGCAGTTCTTC. Filled out from reference TRBV2 and TRBJ2-1, the complete variable domain reads EPEVTQTPSHQVTQMGQEVILRCVPISNHLYFYWYRQILGQKVEFLVSFYNNEISEKSEIFDDQFSVERPDGSNFTLKIRSTKLEDSAMYFCASFPGQGAEQFFGPGTRLTVL.

V is TRBV11-2 and J is TRBJ2-7, with D uncertain. CDR3 length: 13 residues. V lost 0 bases and J lost 10, with 13 bases in between. CDR1 SGHAT and CDR2 FQNNGV come from the germline V gene. The CDR3 DNA sequence: TGTGCCAGCAGCTTAGATCATCCCACCTATCAGTACTTC. As protein: CASSLDHPTYQYF.